The rows below give T cell receptor beta chains drawn from one sample of a study of blood T cell repertoires in COVID-19. Assay: immunoSEQ multiplex PCR; the TCRdb copy retains only in-frame clones and omits some. The table has 200,000 or so clones, roughly 85% seen once. The material sequenced was PBMCs or T cells enriched from blood (not recorded which). Receptors were obtained from a woman in her thirties or forties with acute COVID-19. CDR3s include the opening cysteine and the closing phenylalanine or tryptophan. The order of the fields is clone size, V gene, D gene, J gene, CDR3 protein, CDR3 DNA. D genes are given only for firm matches. Size is omitted from some rows. Given values are once, few, many or a class for expanded clones.

>once|TRBV28|-|TRBJ1-1
CASRRPGLGNTEAFF
TGTGCCAGCAGAAGGCCAGGACTAGGGAACACTGAAGCTTTCTTT
>-|TRBV7-9|-|TRBJ1-1
CASSLAGRADTEAFF
TGTGCCAGCAGCTTAGCTGGCAGGGCGGACACTGAAGCTTTCTTT
>-|TRBV2|-|TRBJ1-1
CASSDGGTNTEAFF
TGTGCCAGCAGTGACGGCGGGACGAACACTGAAGCTTTCTTT
>few|TRBV29-1|-|TRBJ1-1
CSVTHGNTEAFF
TGCAGCGTGACACACGGGAACACTGAAGCTTTCTTT
>-|TRBV5-8|-|TRBJ2-1
CASTPGRSSYNEQFF
TGTGCCAGCACCCCCGGTAGGAGCTCCTACAATGAGCAGTTCTTC
>-|TRBV11-2|-|TRBJ2-7
CASSPQSQVSYEQYF
TGTGCCAGCAGCCCCCAATCCCAGGTATCCTACGAGCAGTACTTC
>-|TRBV7-9|-|TRBJ1-2
CASSPDIYGYTF
TGTGCCAGCAGCCCCGACATCTATGGCTACACCTTC
>-|TRBV2|TRBD1|TRBJ2-7
CASSGQGAYEQYF
TGTGCCAGCAGTGGACAGGGGGCTTACGAGCAGTACTTC
>-|TRBV5-4|-|TRBJ1-1
CASSPGGGRLAEAFF
TGTGCCAGCAGCCCCGGGGGGGGGCGGCTGGCTGAAGCTTTCTTT
>-|TRBV27|-|TRBJ1-5
CASSPRQSNQPQHF
TGTGCCAGCAGTCCACGACAGAGCAATCAGCCCCAGCATTTT